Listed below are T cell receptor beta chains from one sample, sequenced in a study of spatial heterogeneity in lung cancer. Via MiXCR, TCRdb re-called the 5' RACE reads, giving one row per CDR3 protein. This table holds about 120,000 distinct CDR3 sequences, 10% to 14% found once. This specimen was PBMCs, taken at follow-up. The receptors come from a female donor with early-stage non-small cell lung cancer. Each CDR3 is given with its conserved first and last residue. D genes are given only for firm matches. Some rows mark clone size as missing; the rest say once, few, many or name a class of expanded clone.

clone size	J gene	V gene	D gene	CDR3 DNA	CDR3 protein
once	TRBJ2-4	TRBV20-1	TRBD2	TGCAGTGCTAGAGATCGGGTAGCGGGTGCAAACATTCAGTACTTC	CSARDRVAGANIQYF
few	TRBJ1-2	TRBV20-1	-	TGCAGTGCTAGAGGTTCGGGAGCCTATGGCTACACCTTC	CSARGSGAYGYTF
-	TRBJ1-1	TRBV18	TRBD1	TGTGCCAGCTCCCCGAAACAGGGGCACACTGAAGCTTTCTTT	CASSPKQGHTEAFF
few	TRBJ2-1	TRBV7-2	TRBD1	TGTGCCAGCAGCTTATTCGGACAGGGGGAGTATGGTGAGCAGTTCTTC	CASSLFGQGEYGEQFF
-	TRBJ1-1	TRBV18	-	TGTGCCAGCTCACCACTGGGCCACCCGGTAGCTTTCTTT	CASSPLGHPVAFF
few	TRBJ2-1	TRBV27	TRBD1	TGTGCCAGCAGTTTATTGGGACAGGGTTCCGATGAGCAGTTCTTC	CASSLLGQGSDEQFF
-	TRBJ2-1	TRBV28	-	TGTGCCAGCAGTTTAACGGTAAAATCCTACAATGAGCAGTTCTTC	CASSLTVKSYNEQFF
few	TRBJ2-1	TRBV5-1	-	TGCGCCAGCAGCTTGGACGGCAATGAGCAGTTCTTC	CASSLDGNEQFF
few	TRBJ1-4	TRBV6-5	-	TGTGCCAGCGGCCATCCTTTTAAGAAACTGTTTTTT	CASGHPFKKLFF
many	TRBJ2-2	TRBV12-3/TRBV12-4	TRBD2	TGTGCCAGCACCTCACTAGCGGGGCTCACCGGGGAGCTGTTTTTT	CASTSLAGLTGELFF
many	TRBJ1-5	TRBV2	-	TGTGCCAGCACCCCCGACAGTGCTAACCAGCCCCAGCATTTT	CASTPDSANQPQHF
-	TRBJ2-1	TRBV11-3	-	TGTGCCAGCAGCAAACTCAATGAGCAGTTCTTC	CASSKLNEQFF
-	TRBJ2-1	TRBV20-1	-	TGCAGTGCCAGGCCCGGAGGCAATGAGCAGTTCTTC	CSARPGGNEQFF
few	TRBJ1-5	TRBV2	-	TGTGCCAGCAGCGGGGACGGCAATCAGCCCCAGCATTTT	CASSGDGNQPQHF
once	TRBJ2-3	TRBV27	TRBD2	TGTGCCAGCATCCCTCTAGCGGGAGGACGCACAGATACGCAGTATTTT	CASIPLAGGRTDTQYF
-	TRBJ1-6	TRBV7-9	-	TGTGCCAGCAGCTCTACAGGACTGCGAAATTCACCCCTCCACTTT	CASSSTGLRNSPLHF
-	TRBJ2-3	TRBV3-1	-	TGTGCCAGCAGCCGACAGAAGGGCACAGATACGCAGTATTTT	CASSRQKGTDTQYF
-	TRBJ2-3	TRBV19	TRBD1	TGTGCCAGTAGTATAGGGTCAGGGGGATCGGCAGATACGCAGTATTTT	CASSIGSGGSADTQYF
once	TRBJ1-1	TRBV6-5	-	TGTGCCAGCAGTTACTGGGGGGCCACAGGGATGAACACTGAAGCTTTCTTT	CASSYWGATGMNTEAFF
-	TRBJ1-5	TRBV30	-	TGTGCCTGGAGTGCTCCCCGGTGGAATCAGCCCCAGCATTTT	CAWSAPRWNQPQHF
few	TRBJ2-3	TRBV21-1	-	TGTGCCAGCAGCAAAGCGGCCTGGCACACAGATACGCAGTATTTT	CASSKAAWHTDTQYF
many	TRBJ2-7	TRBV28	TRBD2	TGTGCCAGCAGTTTGAGGCTAGCGGGAGTACTCGAGCAGTACTTC	CASSLRLAGVLEQYF
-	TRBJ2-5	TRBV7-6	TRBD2	TGTGTCAGCAGCGCGGGACTAGCGGAACAAGAGACCCAGTACTTC	CVSSAGLAEQETQYF
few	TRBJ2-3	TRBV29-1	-	TGCAGCGTTGAAGCGGGTAGGGAGAGCGCAGATACGCAGTATTTT	CSVEAGRESADTQYF
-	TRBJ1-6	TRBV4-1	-	TGCGCCAGCAGCCAAGATCGGGGTGAGCGGCGGATTAATTCACCCCTCCACTTT	CASSQDRGERRINSPLHF
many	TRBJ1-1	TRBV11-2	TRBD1	TGTGCCAGCAGCTTACGGGACAGGGGGCTGAGCACTGAAGCTTTCTTT	CASSLRDRGLSTEAFF
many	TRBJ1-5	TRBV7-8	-	TGTGCCAGCAGCCAGGACCGCCTCGGGGCCCAGCATTTT	CASSQDRLGAQHF
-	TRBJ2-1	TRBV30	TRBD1	TGTGCCTGGAACCGGGACAGGGGGCCTTATGAGCAGTTCTTC	CAWNRDRGPYEQFF
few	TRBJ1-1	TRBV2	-	TGTGCCAGCAGTGGGTCCAGGGTTGGGAACACTGAAGCTTTCTTT	CASSGSRVGNTEAFF
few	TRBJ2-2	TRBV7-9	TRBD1	TGTGCCAGCAGGACCGGGACAGGGGGACCCGGGGAGCTGTTTTTT	CASRTGTGGPGELFF
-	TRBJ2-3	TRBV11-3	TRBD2	TGTGCCAGCAGCCCTAGCGGGAGAACAGATACGCAGTATTTT	CASSPSGRTDTQYF
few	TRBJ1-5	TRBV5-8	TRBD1	TGTGCCTCAAGCCTGGACAGGGCATGGCAGCCCCAGCATTTT	CASSLDRAWQPQHF
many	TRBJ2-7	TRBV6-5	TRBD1	TGTGCCAGCAGGAAACCGGGACAGGGTACCTACGAGCAGTACTTC	CASRKPGQGTYEQYF
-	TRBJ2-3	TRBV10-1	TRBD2	TGCGCCAGCAGTGAGACTAGCGGGAGGGCACATACGCAGTATTTT	CASSETSGRAHTQYF
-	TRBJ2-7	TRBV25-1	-	TGTGCCAGCAGTCGGATAGGGGAGTACTACGAGCAGTACTTC	CASSRIGEYYEQYF
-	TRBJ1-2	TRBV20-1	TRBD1	TGCAGTGCTAGAGATGACAGGGGGCTCTATGGCTACACCTTC	CSARDDRGLYGYTF
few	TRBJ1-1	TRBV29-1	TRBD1	TGCAGCCATTCCTCAGGGGGCAACACTGAAGCTTTCTTT	CSHSSGGNTEAFF